This T cell receptor (beta chain) was sequenced during a study of pediatric ulcerative colitis. At the level of the study: Most patients had pancolitis, and two had left-sided colitis.

One to two pinch biopsies were taken from the rectum during colonoscopy. Clones were sequenced by immunoSEQ multiplex PCR, and TCRdb holds only the in-frame ones, with some missing. The sample contains about 35,000 clones, roughly 81% of which appear only once. V shed 5 bases and J shed 13 bases, with 25 bases lying between them. The CDR3 contains 15 residues. The germline V gene encodes CDR1 SGHTA and CDR2 FQGNSA. The clonotype comes from a boy between 10 and 17 years old with mild ulcerative colitis. Sequencing was carried out using gut tissue. V and J are TRBV7-2 and TRBJ2-3; D may be TRBD2 (6 bases). Here the CDR3 DNA reads TGTGCCAGCAGCCCAGGGCATGCCTATGGGGACTCTGAGTATTTT. This gives the protein CASSPGHAYGDSEYF.